The 12 T cell receptor beta chains below all came from one sample that was sequenced in a study of blood T cell repertoires in COVID-19 (dated by TCRdb to 2018 to 2020). The library relied on the immunoSEQ multiplex PCR assay. TCRdb took this table from immuneACCESS and kept in-frame rearrangements with V and J called. Such tables lack part of the clones; where checked against another copy, unresolved V genes explain under half of the gap, and the rest is unexplained. This sample is represented by 310,000 or so clones; roughly 90% of them were singletons. The ten largest clones take up around 6.6% of the sample. The specimen sequenced was peripheral blood. The receptors stem from a man younger than 35 who had recovered from COVID-19.

The chain recombines TRBV7-2 with TRBJ2-1; D perhaps matches TRBD1 (6 bases). Germline V gene sequence: CDR1 SGHTA, CDR2 FQGNSA. This CDR3 has 16 amino acids. Trimming took off 11 bases at V and 0 bases at J, with 20 bases between the two ends. This CDR3 is CAARTRGKGSYNEQFF. CDR3 sequence (DNA): TGTGCCGCCCGAACGAGGGGGAAAGGCTCCTACAATGAGCAGTTCTTC. Filled out from reference TRBV7-2 and TRBJ2-1, the complete variable domain reads GAGVSQSPSNKVTEKGKDVELRCDPISGHTALYWYRQSLGQGLEFLIYFQGNSAPDKSGLPSDRFSAERTGGSVSTLTIQRTQQEDSAVYLCAARTRGKGSYNEQFFGPGTRLTVL.

The V call is TRBV7-6, the J call TRBJ2-1; 7 bases agree with TRBD1. CDR1 is SGHVS, CDR2 FNYEAQ, per germline. The V segment lost 5 bases and the J segment 12 bases; nucleotides outside the gene matches: 4. The CDR3 is made up of 11 amino acids. The CDR3 bases are TGTGCCAGCAGCGAGACAGGGCCGCAGTTCTTC. Translating it yields CASSETGPQFF.

The rearrangement uses TRBV7-2 and TRBJ2-3, with D unresolved. In germline, CDR1 is SGHTA, CDR2 FQGNSA. V was trimmed by 1 base and J by 0 bases, leaving 8 bases between them. The CDR3 covers 15 residues. DNA for the CDR3: TGTGCCAGCAGCTTAGGGCCCTCTAGCACAGATACGCAGTATTTT. Translated: CASSLGPSSTDTQYF.

The chain uses TRBV20-1 and TRBJ2-3, with 12 bases fitting TRBD2. CDR3 length: 17 residues. The germline gives CDR1 DFQATT, CDR2 SNEGSKA (reference sequence). V was pared by 6 bases and J by 5 bases, with 15 bases of the junction left unmatched. DNA of the CDR3: TGCAGTGCCAGTAGGCCTAGCGGGAGGGAGGGGGGAGATACGCAGTATTTT. This encodes CSASRPSGREGGDTQYF.

V and J are TRBV9 and TRBJ2-2; TRBD2 matches at 10 bases. The CDR3 has 16 residues. Germline CDR1 SGDLS, CDR2 YYNGEE. Trimming removed 0 bases from V and 6 bases from J; junction bases left unmatched: 5. The CDR3 nucleotides read TGTGCCAGCAGCGTAGTCCCAGCGGGGGGGCCCGGGGAGCTGTTTTTT. It translates to CASSVVPAGGPGELFF.

V usage is TRBV7-9 and J usage is TRBJ1-2, with D hard to call. This CDR3 contains 15 residues. CDR1 is SEHNR, CDR2 FQNEAQ, per germline (reference sequence). The germline V and J ends were trimmed by 1 base and 4 bases, with 13 bases remaining between them. CDR3 sequence: CASSLDYEAFYGYTF. CDR3 sequence (DNA): TGTGCCAGCAGCTTAGATTATGAGGCCTTCTATGGCTACACCTTC.

The rearrangement joins TRBV5-4 to TRBJ1-1; 8 bases are shared with TRBD1. CDR3 length: 15 amino acids. The trim removed 2 bases at V and 0 bases at J, leaving 3 bases unmatched. Looked up from germline, CDR1 is SGHNT and CDR2 is YYREEE (reference sequence). CDR3 bases: TGTGCCAGCAGCTTACAGGGGGATTTGAACACTGAAGCTTTCTTT. Encoded protein: CASSLQGDLNTEAFF.

The rearrangement joins TRBV27 to TRBJ2-7; 8 bases map to TRBD2. Germline V gene sequence: CDR1 MNHEY, CDR2 SMNVEV (reference sequence). The trim removed 8 bases at V and 7 bases at J, leaving 13 bases unmatched. This CDR3 is 14 amino acids long. The CDR3 nucleotides are TGTGCCAGCGGTCCAGAAGCGGGGGAAATGGAGCAGTACTTC. Protein: CASGPEAGEMEQYF.

V usage is TRBV9 and J usage is TRBJ1-1; 9 nucleotides match TRBD1. V shed 0 bases, J shed 7 bases, and the junction held 4 bases outside the gene matches. CDR3 length: 14 amino acids. Germline CDR1 SGDLS, CDR2 YYNGEE. The CDR3 sequence: CASSVAGQGSEAFF. CDR3 nucleotides: TGTGCCAGCAGCGTAGCGGGACAGGGTAGTGAAGCTTTCTTT.

This rearrangement joins TRBV19 to TRBJ2-5; 7 nucleotides agree with TRBD2. The V and J ends lost 7 bases and 1 base, in that order; junction bases with no gene match: 6. Germline V lookup: CDR1 LNHDA, CDR2 SQIVND (reference sequence). The CDR3 has 14 residues. Written as DNA, the CDR3 is TGTGCCAGTATGGGGGGGTTTGGCCAAGAGACCCAGTACTTC. Translating gives CASMGGFGQETQYF.

The gene calls are TRBV15 and TRBJ1-2; D is uncertain. The CDR3 covers 16 residues. Trimming took off 0 bases at V and 0 bases at J, with 11 bases between the two ends. CDR1 LNHNV and CDR2 YYDKDF come from the germline V gene (reference sequence). CDR3 sequence: CATSREMVASNYGYTF. CDR3 in DNA: TGTGCCACCAGCAGAGAAATGGTAGCCTCTAACTATGGCTACACCTTC.

In regard to this clone: The sample holds other DNA sequences that translate to the same CDR3. V and J are TRBV11-3 and TRBJ2-3; weak D call: TRBD2 (6 bases). The CDR3 is 14 amino acids. V was pared by 3 bases and J by 2 bases, with 9 bases between. CDR1 SGHNT and CDR2 YENEEA come from the germline V gene. CDR3 loop: CASSLGGITDTQYF. The CDR3 nucleotides read TGTGCCAGCAGCTTGGGCGGGATCACAGATACGCAGTATTTT.